This T cell receptor (beta chain) was sequenced for a study of cytomegalovirus exposure and HLA in healthy donors. General observations from the study: Sequencing likely produced, as an artifact, a cluster of highly shared sequence variants.

The PCR ran on 60 Vbeta and 13 Jbeta primers. Generated by immunoSEQ multiplex PCR, the TCRdb table keeps only in-frame clones and is missing some. The sample records 150,000 or so clones, just over 75% being singletons. Per the germline V gene, CDR1 is SGHRS and CDR2 is YFSETQ. V gave up 0 bases and J gave up 3 bases; unmatched junction bases: 5. There are 15 residues in the CDR3. This clone was seen a single time. Its antigen is unknown. This clonotype was obtained from a woman in her thirties or forties in good health and CMV-seronegative. The sequencing input was PBMCs. The chain combines TRBV5-1 with TRBJ1-2, with 7 bases that match TRBD1. The CDR3 region is CASSLDRGAHYGYTF. CDR3 coding DNA: TGCGCCAGCAGCTTGGACAGGGGCGCCCACTATGGCTACACCTTC.